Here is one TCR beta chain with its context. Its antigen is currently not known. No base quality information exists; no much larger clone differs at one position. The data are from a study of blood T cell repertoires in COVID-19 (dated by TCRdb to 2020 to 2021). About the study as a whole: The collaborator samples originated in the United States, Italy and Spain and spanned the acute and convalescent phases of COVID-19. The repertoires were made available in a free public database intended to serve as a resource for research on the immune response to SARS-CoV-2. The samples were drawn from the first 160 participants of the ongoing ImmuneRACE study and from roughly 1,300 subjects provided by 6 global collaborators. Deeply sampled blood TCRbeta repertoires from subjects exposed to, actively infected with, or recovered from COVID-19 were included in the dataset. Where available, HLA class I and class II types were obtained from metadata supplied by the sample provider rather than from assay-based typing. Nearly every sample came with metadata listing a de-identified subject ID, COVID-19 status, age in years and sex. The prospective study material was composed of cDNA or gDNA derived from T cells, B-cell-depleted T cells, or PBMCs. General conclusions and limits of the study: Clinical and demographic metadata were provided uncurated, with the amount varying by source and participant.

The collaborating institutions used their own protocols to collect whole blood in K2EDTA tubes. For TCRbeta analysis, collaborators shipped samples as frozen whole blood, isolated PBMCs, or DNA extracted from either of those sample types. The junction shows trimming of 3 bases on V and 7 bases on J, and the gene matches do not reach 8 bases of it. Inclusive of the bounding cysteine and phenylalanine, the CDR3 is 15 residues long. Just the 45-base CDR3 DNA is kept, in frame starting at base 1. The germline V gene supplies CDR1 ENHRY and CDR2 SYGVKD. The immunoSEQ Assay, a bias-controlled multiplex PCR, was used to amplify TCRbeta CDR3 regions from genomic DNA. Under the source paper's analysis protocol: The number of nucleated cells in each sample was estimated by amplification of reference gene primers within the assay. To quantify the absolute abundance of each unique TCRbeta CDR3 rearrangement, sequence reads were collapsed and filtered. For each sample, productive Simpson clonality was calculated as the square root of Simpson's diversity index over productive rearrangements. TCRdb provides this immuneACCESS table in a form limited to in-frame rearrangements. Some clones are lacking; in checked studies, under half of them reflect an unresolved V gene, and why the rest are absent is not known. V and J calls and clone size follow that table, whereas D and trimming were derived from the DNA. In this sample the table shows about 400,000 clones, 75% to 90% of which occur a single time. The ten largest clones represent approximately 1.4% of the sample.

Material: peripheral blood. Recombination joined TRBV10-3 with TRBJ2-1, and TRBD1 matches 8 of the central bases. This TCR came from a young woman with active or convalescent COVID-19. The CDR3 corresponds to CAISERQGARNEQFF. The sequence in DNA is TGTGCCATCAGTGAAAGGCAGGGGGCACGGAATGAGCAGTTCTTC.